This TCR beta chain stems from a study of blood T cell repertoires in COVID-19. As for the study in general: Italy, Spain and the United States were the sources of the convalescent and acute COVID-19 samples.

This study enrolled people aged 18 to 89 from 20 to 25 US geographic areas. Cohort assignment relied on participant-reported clinical history. In the original workflow: Estimated nucleated cell counts came from reference gene primer amplification. TCRdb keeps only in-frame clones here, not all; method: immunoSEQ multiplex PCR. That table is the source of V, J and clone size, and D and trimming were worked out from the DNA. This repertoire shows about 330,000 clones, roughly 90% found once; its top ten account for around 20%. The germline V gene has CDR1 KGHSH and CDR2 LQKENI. V trimming: 5 bases; J trimming: 3 bases; junction bases outside the gene matches: 4. The CDR3 consists of 14 residues.

The sequenced material came from PBMCs or T cells enriched from blood (not recorded which). The chain is built from TRBV18 and TRBJ2-7, with TRBD2 matching over 10 bases. The receptor was derived from a woman aged 25 to 39 who had recovered from COVID-19. CDR3 in DNA: TGTGCCAGCTCAACAGAGCGGGAGGGCTACGAGCAGTACTTC. It specifies CASSTEREGYEQYF.